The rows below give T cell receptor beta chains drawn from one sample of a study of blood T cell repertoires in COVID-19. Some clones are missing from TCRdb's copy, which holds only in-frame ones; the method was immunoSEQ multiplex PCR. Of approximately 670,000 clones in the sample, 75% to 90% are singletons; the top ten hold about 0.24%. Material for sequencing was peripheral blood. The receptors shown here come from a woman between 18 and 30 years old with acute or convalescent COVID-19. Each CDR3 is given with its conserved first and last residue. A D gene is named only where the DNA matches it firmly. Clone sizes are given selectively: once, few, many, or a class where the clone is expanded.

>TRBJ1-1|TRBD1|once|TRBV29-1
CSARGQGGTEAFF
TGCAGCGCCCGAGGACAGGGAGGCACTGAAGCTTTCTTT
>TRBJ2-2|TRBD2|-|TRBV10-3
CATLGGGTGELFF
TGTGCCACCCTGGGCGGGGGGACCGGGGAGCTGTTTTTT
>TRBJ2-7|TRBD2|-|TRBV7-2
CASTKQWGGTYEQYF
TGTGCCAGCACCAAACAGTGGGGGGGTACCTACGAGCAGTACTTC
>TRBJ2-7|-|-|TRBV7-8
CASSSAGRSEQYF
TGTGCCAGCAGCTCCGCCGGTCGCTCCGAGCAGTACTTC
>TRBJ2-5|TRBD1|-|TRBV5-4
CASSSNRGSETQYF
TGTGCCAGCAGCTCGAACAGGGGCTCGGAGACCCAGTACTTC
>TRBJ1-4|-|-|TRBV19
CASSPKGPPGNEKLFF
TGTGCCAGTAGTCCAAAGGGGCCGCCGGGTAATGAAAAACTGTTTTTT
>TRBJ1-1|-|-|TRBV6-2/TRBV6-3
CASSYQTRTDEAFF
TGTGCCAGCAGTTACCAAACGAGGACAGATGAAGCTTTCTTT
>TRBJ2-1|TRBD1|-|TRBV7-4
CARRGGLSKYNEQFF
TGTGCCAGGAGAGGGGGCCTCAGCAAATACAATGAGCAGTTCTTC
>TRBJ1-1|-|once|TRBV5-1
CASSSERPGATEAFF
TGCGCCAGCAGCTCTGAGAGGCCAGGGGCGACTGAAGCTTTCTTT
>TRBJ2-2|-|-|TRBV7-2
CASSLAGGGTGELFF
TGTGCCAGCAGCTTAGCAGGGGGGGGCACCGGGGAGCTGTTTTTT
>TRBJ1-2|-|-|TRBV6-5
CASSPPGLGYGYTF
TGTGCCAGCAGTCCACCAGGTCTGGGCTATGGCTACACCTTC
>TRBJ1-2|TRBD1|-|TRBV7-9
CASSFFSTGDGYTF
TGTGCCAGCAGCTTCTTCTCGACAGGGGATGGCTACACCTTC
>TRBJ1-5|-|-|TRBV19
CASSKTRSNQPQHF
TGTGCCAGTAGTAAGACACGGAGCAATCAGCCCCAGCATTTT
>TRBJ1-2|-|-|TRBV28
CASSFNLRGGGYTF
TGTGCCAGCAGTTTTAACCTCAGGGGAGGGGGCTACACCTTC
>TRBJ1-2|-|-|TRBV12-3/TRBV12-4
CASSLGLGYGYTF
TGTGCCAGCAGTTTGGGCTTAGGCTATGGCTACACCTTC
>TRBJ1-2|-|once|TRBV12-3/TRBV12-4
CASSLVMGGYTF
TGTGCCAGCAGTTTAGTGATGGGCGGCTACACCTTC